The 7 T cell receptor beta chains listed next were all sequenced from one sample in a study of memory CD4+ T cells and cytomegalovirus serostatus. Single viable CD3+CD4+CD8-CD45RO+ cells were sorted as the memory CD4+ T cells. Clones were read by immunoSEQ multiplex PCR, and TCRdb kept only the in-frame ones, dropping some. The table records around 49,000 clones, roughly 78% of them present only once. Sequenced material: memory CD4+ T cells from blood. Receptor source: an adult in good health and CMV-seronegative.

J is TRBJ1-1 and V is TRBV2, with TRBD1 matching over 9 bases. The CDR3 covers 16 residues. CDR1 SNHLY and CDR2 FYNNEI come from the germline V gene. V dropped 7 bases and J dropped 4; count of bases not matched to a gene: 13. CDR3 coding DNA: TGTGCCAGCAAAACAGGGGGCCTCGGGAGGGTCACTGAAGCTTTCTTT. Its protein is CASKTGGLGRVTEAFF.

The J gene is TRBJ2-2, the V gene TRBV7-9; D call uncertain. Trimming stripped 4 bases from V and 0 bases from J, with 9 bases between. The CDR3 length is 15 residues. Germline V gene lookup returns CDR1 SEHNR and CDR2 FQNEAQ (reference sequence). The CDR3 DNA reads TGTGCCAGCAGCTCACCAATCGCGAACACCGGGGAGCTGTTTTTT. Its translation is CASSSPIANTGELFF.

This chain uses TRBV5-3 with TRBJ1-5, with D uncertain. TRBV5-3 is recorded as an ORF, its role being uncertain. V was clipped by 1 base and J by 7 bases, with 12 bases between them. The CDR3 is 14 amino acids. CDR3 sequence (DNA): TGTGCCAGAAGCTTGTCGGACGGGAACCAGCCCCAGCATTTT. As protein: CARSLSDGNQPQHF.

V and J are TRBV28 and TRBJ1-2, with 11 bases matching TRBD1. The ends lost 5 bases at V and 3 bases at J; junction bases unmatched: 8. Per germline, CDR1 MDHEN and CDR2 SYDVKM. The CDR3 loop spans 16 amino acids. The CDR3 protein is CASSGGGTGGDYGYTF. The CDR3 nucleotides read TGTGCCAGCAGTGGAGGGGGGACAGGGGGAGACTATGGCTACACCTTC.

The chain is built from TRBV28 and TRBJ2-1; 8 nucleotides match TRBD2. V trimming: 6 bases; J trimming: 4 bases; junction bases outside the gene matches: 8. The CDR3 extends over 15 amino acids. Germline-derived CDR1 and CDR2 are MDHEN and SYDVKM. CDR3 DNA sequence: TGTGCCAGCAGCTTGGGCGGGGGGCCTTACAATGAGCAGTTCTTC. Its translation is CASSLGGGPYNEQFF. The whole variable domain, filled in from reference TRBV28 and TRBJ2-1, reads DVKVTQSSRYLVKRTGEKVFLECVQDMDHENMFWYRQDPGLGLRLIYFSYDVKMKEKGDIPEGYSVSREKKERFSLILESASTNQTSMYLCASSLGGGPYNEQFFGPGTRLTVL.

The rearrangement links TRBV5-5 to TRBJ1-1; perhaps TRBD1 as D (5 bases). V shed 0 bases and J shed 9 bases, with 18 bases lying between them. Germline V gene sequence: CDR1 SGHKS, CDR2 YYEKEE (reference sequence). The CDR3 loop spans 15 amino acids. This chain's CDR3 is CASSLVGPSLEKAFF. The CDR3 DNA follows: TGTGCCAGCAGCTTGGTGGGACCATCCTTGGAGAAAGCTTTCTTT.

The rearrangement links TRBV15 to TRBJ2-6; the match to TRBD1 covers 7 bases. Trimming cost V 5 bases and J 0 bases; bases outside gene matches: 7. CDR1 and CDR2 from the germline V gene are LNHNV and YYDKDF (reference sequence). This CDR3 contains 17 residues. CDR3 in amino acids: CATSGGQALSGANVLTF. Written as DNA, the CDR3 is TGTGCCACCAGCGGAGGACAGGCCCTCTCTGGGGCCAACGTCCTGACTTTC.